This record covers a single TCR beta chain. What antigen it recognizes has not been identified. A commercial ELISA kit detecting HCMV-specific IgG in serum was used to determine HCMV serostatus. Peripheral blood mononuclear cells were isolated from blood by Ficoll density gradient centrifugation. These data are taken from a study of T cells expressing NK-cell markers (dated by TCRdb to about 2020). About the investigation overall: TCR beta-chain repertoires were profiled in sorted CD3+CD56+NKG2C+, CD3+CD56+NKG2C- and CD3+CD56-NKG2C+ T-cell subsets from about 8 donors. Seven of the eight sequenced donors were HCMV-seropositive and one was HCMV-seronegative. Randomly selected healthy volunteers, three men and five women, were used as the eight sequenced donors. The libraries were sequenced on Illumina HiSeq 2000/2500, MiSeq or NextSeq, producing 2 x 150 bp reads.

Reading from cysteine to phenylalanine, the CDR3 counts 14 amino acids. DNA is not recorded here. Broader findings and caveats from the paper: In a handful of donors, the dominant CD3+CD56+NKG2C+ clonotypes ranked among the top 10 CD8+ clonotypes, making up about 1.0-7.5% of CD8+ T cells. Whether the expanded NKG2C-expressing T cell clones were specific for HCMV antigens remained unclear. Those dominant clonotypes were again the most abundant among CD3+CD56-NKG2C+ cells in a few donors, at about 28.3-60.1%.

The sequencer listed for this sample is Illumina HiSeq 2000. The TCR beta cDNA libraries were made using 5'RACE template switching, a step that added both a universal primer site and unique molecular identifiers. cDNA synthesis was primed from the TCR beta constant segment and was followed by two successive PCR amplification steps. The study's processing was this. MIGEC was used to demultiplex reads and group the reads by UMI, and MiTCR was used to assemble and quantify clonotypes. To exclude erroneous sequences, only TCR cDNA sequences supported by at least two reads were retained. The tcR package was used for downstream repertoire analysis, with clonotypes matched between fractions based on CDR3 nucleotide sequence plus V segment. Antigen specificity was annotated against VDJdb with VDJmatch, allowing one amino acid substitution in CDR3. TCRdb reprocessed the reads and provides one entry for every CDR3 protein sequence; no DNA is given. TCRdb, rather than the study authors, made the V and J calls. The table held for this sample gives around 280,000 distinct CDR3 sequences. The ten largest clones capture 0.39% of the sample.

The sample consisted of blood T cells: a sorted CD56 or NKG2C T cell subset, CD4+ or CD8+ T cells, or bulk PBMC T cells (not recorded which). The V and J segments used are TRBV12-3 or TRBV12-4 and TRBJ2-7; absent DNA, TCRdb's TRBD1 call cannot be checked. The TCR sequence derives from a man younger than 35 in good health. Donor details come from another sample of the same person, matched by shared clones. The CDR3 region reads CASSTGLGTYEQYF.